The 17 T cell receptor beta chains presented below share a single source sample, sequenced in a study of blood T cell repertoires in COVID-19. The method was immunoSEQ multiplex PCR; TCRdb's version includes in-frame clones alone and lacks a portion of them. The data contain more than 55,000 clones, roughly 85% of them singletons. Sequencing used peripheral blood. These receptors all come from an elderly woman with acute or convalescent COVID-19.

V is TRBV6-5 and J is TRBJ2-7, with D possibly being TRBD1 (6 bases). This CDR3 region has 12 residues. V shed 5 bases and J shed 3 bases, with 8 bases lying between them. The germline gives CDR1 MNHEY, CDR2 SVGAGI. The CDR3 reads CASSQDSYEQYF. The CDR3 region has the DNA TGTGCCAGCAGTCAGGACAGCTACGAGCAGTACTTC.

The chain uses TRBV7-2 and TRBJ2-7; possibly TRBD2 for D (7 bases). This CDR3 has 15 residues. Deletions cut 4 bases from V and 5 bases from J, with 18 bases between. Looked up from germline, CDR1 is SGHTA and CDR2 is FQGNSA. In DNA form, the CDR3 reads TGTGCCAGCAGCTCGGACGGGGGGCCGATGGACGAGCAGTACTTC. Translating gives CASSSDGGPMDEQYF.

This chain joins TRBV14 and TRBJ1-2, with 8 bases identical to TRBD1. There are 18 residues in the CDR3. Trimming removed 4 bases from V and 4 bases from J; junction bases left unmatched: 17. CDR1 and CDR2 (germline): SGHDN, FVKESK. CDR3 region: CASSPWGQVLSGIYGYTF. CDR3 coding DNA: TGTGCCAGCAGCCCTTGGGGACAGGTACTCAGCGGGATCTATGGCTACACCTTC.

The chain combines TRBV7-8 with TRBJ2-7; 10 nucleotides agree with TRBD1. V shed 1 base, J shed 5 bases, and the junction held 8 bases outside the gene matches. CDR3 length equals 16 residues. Germline values: CDR1 SGHVS, CDR2 FQNEAQ. The CDR3 sequence: CASSLVVGQGVNEQYF. The CDR3 region has the DNA TGTGCCAGCAGCTTAGTTGTAGGACAGGGGGTCAACGAGCAGTACTTC.

This clone occurred a few times. This chain links TRBV5-1 with TRBJ1-1; a weak D match, TRBD1 (6 bases). Germline assignment: CDR1 SGHRS and CDR2 YFSETQ. The CDR3 spans 16 residues. V was pared by 0 bases and J by 1 base, with 13 bases between. The CDR3 sequence: CASSLASGVGNTEAFF. DNA for the CDR3: TGCGCCAGCAGCTTGGCGTCAGGGGTAGGGAACACTGAAGCTTTCTTT. The full variable domain, rest sourced from reference TRBV5-1 and TRBJ1-1, is KAGVTQTPRYLIKTRGQQVTLSCSPISGHRSVSWYQQTPGQGLQFLFEYFSETQRNKGNFPGRFSGRQFSNSRSEMNVSTLELGDSALYLCASSLASGVGNTEAFFGQGTRLTVV.

CDR3 protein: CASIPGGPYNSPLHF. As DNA, the CDR3 is TGTGCCAGCATCCCCGGGGGTCCCTATAATTCACCCCTCCACTTT. This rearrangement joins TRBV28 to TRBJ1-6, with D tentatively TRBD1 (5 bases). With 7 bases removed from V and 2 bases from J, the gap between germline ends came to 12 bases. This CDR3 is 15 amino acids long. Germline assignment: CDR1 MDHEN and CDR2 SYDVKM.

V is TRBV6-5 and J is TRBJ1-5; D not certain. V dropped 7 bases and J dropped 4 bases, with 8 bases sitting between them. Germline CDR1 is MNHEY and CDR2 is SVGAGI. CDR3 length: 12 residues. The CDR3 reads CASTHPNQPQHF. Here the CDR3 DNA reads TGTGCCAGCACCCATCCAAATCAGCCCCAGCATTTT.

This chain links TRBV20-1 with TRBJ2-7; 9 nucleotides line up with TRBD1. CDR1 is DFQATT and CDR2 is SNEGSKA in the germline V gene (reference sequence). V shed 3 bases, J shed 0 bases, and the junction held 9 bases outside the gene matches. The CDR3 has 16 residues. CDR3 in DNA: TGCAGTGCTAGTGGAGGGACAGGGTATAACTCCTACGAGCAGTACTTC. Amino acids: CSASGGTGYNSYEQYF.

The V call is TRBV9, the J call TRBJ1-6; a possible D gene is TRBD1 (6 bases). The V gene's germline CDR1 is SGDLS and CDR2 YYNGEE. The CDR3 totals 16 residues. V lost 0 bases and J 2 bases, leaving 9 bases between the germline ends. CDR3 bases: TGTGCCAGCAGCGTAGGAACAGGGACCTATAATTCACCCCTCCACTTT. Amino acid sequence: CASSVGTGTYNSPLHF.

The rearrangement joins TRBV18 to TRBJ2-5; 7 bases match TRBD1. After removal of 0 bases from V and 4 bases from J, the junction contained 2 bases not matched to a gene. The CDR3 contains 14 residues. The germline V gene encodes CDR1 KGHSH and CDR2 LQKENI. CDR3 sequence: CASSPPAGGETQYF. Written as DNA, the CDR3 is TGTGCCAGCTCACCACCGGCAGGGGGAGAGACCCAGTACTTC.

The chain carries TRBV5-1 and TRBJ2-7, with 9 bases lining up with TRBD1. Germline V gene data show CDR1 as SGHRS and CDR2 as YFSETQ. The V and J ends lost 2 bases and 2 bases, in that order; junction bases with no gene match: 14. The CDR3 covers 18 residues. In DNA form, the CDR3 reads TGCGCCAGCAGCTTTAGAAGGGGGTCGGGACAGGGAACCTACGAGCAGTACTTC. Translated, it gives CASSFRRGSGQGTYEQYF.

V and J are TRBV9 and TRBJ2-2, with 8 bases that match TRBD1. This CDR3 is 18 amino acids long. CDR1 and CDR2 from the germline V gene are SGDLS and YYNGEE. V lost 0 bases to trimming and J lost 5 bases; unmatched junction nucleotides: 12. The CDR3 coding sequence is TGTGCCAGCAGCGTAGCCCCGCAGGGGGCGATCGGGACCGGGGAGCTGTTTTTT. As protein: CASSVAPQGAIGTGELFF.

The J gene is TRBJ1-6, the V gene TRBV7-9, with D uncertain. There are 16 residues in the CDR3. Per germline, CDR1 SEHNR and CDR2 FQNEAQ (reference sequence). The ends were cut back, 4 bases at V and 3 bases at J, with 13 bases in the middle. CDR3 protein: CASSSQAEGYNSPLHF. CDR3 DNA: TGTGCCAGCAGCTCCCAAGCGGAGGGCTATAATTCACCCCTCCACTTT.

The genes are TRBV5-1 and TRBJ2-3; 13 nucleotides match TRBD2. With 4 bases clipped from V and 2 bases from J, the junction kept 1 base outside the gene matches. The germline CDR1 and CDR2 sequences are SGHRS and YFSETQ. CDR3 length: 15 residues. In nucleotides, the CDR3 is TGCGCCAGCAGCACTAGCGGGGGGGCCACAGATACGCAGTATTTT. Protein: CASSTSGGATDTQYF.

This clone showed up just once. CDR3 region: CASSLGGAVTGELFF. The CDR3 region has the DNA TGTGCCAGCAGTCTTGGAGGGGCGGTAACCGGGGAGCTGTTTTTT. The gene calls are TRBV27 and TRBJ2-2; D possibly corresponds to TRBD2 (6 bases). The V gene lost 5 bases and the J gene lost 5 bases, with 15 bases spanning the gap. CDR3 length equals 15 residues. Germline V CDR1 and CDR2: MNHEY, SMNVEV (reference sequence).

This clone appeared once. The rearrangement links TRBV3-1 (or the pseudogene TRBV3-2) to TRBJ2-2; D may be TRBD2 (6 bases). CDR1 LGHDT and CDR2 YNNKEL come from the germline V gene (reference sequence). The V end lost 4 bases, the J end lost 11 bases, and 11 bases lay between the germline ends. This CDR3 region has 12 residues. CDR3 sequence: CASSPVGGELFF. CDR3 DNA sequence: TGTGCCAGCAGCCCAGTGGGAGGTGAGCTGTTTTTT.

The V gene is TRBV7-9, the J gene TRBJ1-3, with 7 bases that match TRBD1. The germline V gene encodes CDR1 SEHNR and CDR2 FQNEAQ (reference sequence). V lost 5 bases, J lost 0 bases, and 7 bases stayed unmatched. This CDR3 is built from 16 residues. The CDR3 loop is CASSPTTGSSGNTIYF. The CDR3 DNA reads as TGTGCCAGCAGCCCCACGACAGGGTCCTCTGGAAACACCATATATTTT.